These T cell receptor beta chains were read from a single sample in a study of regulatory T cells in long-lasting Graves disease. TCRdb passed the multiplex PCR reads through MiXCR, listing each CDR3 protein once. The sample holds under 500,000 distinct CDR3 sequences, less than 25% seen once. The material sequenced was peripheral blood mononuclear cells (PBMCs), taken when the disease was refractory, from a patient treated with antithyroid drugs. These receptors all come from a female donor with Graves disease. CDR3s include the opening cysteine and the closing phenylalanine or tryptophan. The D gene is left open where the match is weak. The size entry is marked missing in some rows and otherwise reads once, few, many or a size class.

size,V,J,D,DNA,CDR3
-,TRBV3-1,TRBJ2-5,-,TGTGCCAGCAGCCAAGCGTCTATCCAAGAGACCCAGTACTTC,CASSQASIQETQYF
-,TRBV12-3/TRBV12-4,TRBJ2-7,-,TGTGCCAGCAGCCTCCTGTTAGGGGGGCAGGTATACGAGCAGTACTTC,CASSLLLGGQVYEQYF
many,TRBV12-3/TRBV12-4,TRBJ1-2,-,TGTGCCAGCAGTCCTTCGACTAACTATGGCTACACCTTC,CASSPSTNYGYTF
few,TRBV12-3/TRBV12-4,TRBJ1-5,-,TGTGCCAGCAGTTTTAGCGACTCAGGGAATCAGCCCCAGCATTTT,CASSFSDSGNQPQHF
many,TRBV11-2,TRBJ1-4,-,TGTGCCAGCAGCTTAGGTTCAGGGTTTGGTGAAAAACTGTTTTTT,CASSLGSGFGEKLFF
few,TRBV12-3/TRBV12-4,TRBJ1-2,-,TGTGCCAGCACCCTATCAGTAGGGACGGTTGGCTACACCTTC,CASTLSVGTVGYTF
few,TRBV6-1,TRBJ1-2,-,TGTGCCAGCAGTGCGTGGGTCTATGGCTACACCTTC,CASSAWVYGYTF
-,TRBV6-1,TRBJ2-7,-,TGTGCCAGCAGAACGAATACCTACGAGCAGTACTTC,CASRTNTYEQYF
many,TRBV6-1,TRBJ1-2,-,TGTGCCAGCAGTGAGGCGGGACCGCGGGAAGGAGGGGGCTACACCTTC,CASSEAGPREGGGYTF
-,TRBV27,TRBJ2-7,-,TGTGCCTTCCTATCTCGTGGGAGCTCCTACGAGCAGTACTTC,CAFLSRGSSYEQYF
-,TRBV5-1,TRBJ2-7,TRBD1,TGCGCCAGCAGCTTGGATTTGACAGGGGGCCTATACGAGCAGTACTTC,CASSLDLTGGLYEQYF